Detailed here is one T cell receptor (beta chain). No antigen is known for it. The data were obtained in a study of blood T cells in healthy people across ages. Findings and caveats of the study: Per million T cells, TCR beta diversity dropped about linearly as age rose. Estimated diversity, derived from one million T cells, was regarded as an underestimate.

Together with a sample-barcoded 5' primer, a J-beta primer mix was included in a second PCR lasting about 7 to 12 cycles. TCRdb reprocessed the 5' RACE reads with MiXCR, giving one entry per CDR3 protein. The sample has approximately 320,000 distinct CDR3 sequences, 25% to 30% seen once. Germline-derived CDR1 and CDR2 are DFQATT and SNEGSKA (reference sequence). This CDR3 contains 14 residues. This chain uses TRBV20-1 with TRBJ2-7; 7 nucleotides match TRBD1. The DNA end lines up better with TRBJ2-1; the J call may be wrong. The sequenced sample consisted of blood. This TCR was recovered from an older woman in good health. CDR3 protein: CSAERQGIYNEQFF. The CDR3 coding sequence is TGCAGTGCCGAGCGACAGGGCATCTACAATGAGCAGTTCTTC.